This T cell receptor (beta chain) was identified during a study of human T cells and chemical hapten exposure. Time point meaning: patch test 2, 6 weeks after DPC sensitization. Treatment denoted: therapeutic diphenylcyclopropenone sensitization with weekly scalp DPC. TCRdb re-called the RACE reads through MiXCR, storing one row per CDR3 protein. The sample lists approximately 80,000 distinct CDR3 sequences, 9.5% to 13% occurring once. This clonotype was seen more than once but under ten times. The receptor was isolated from a woman in her twenties or thirties with alopecia areata. Some clones in this sample may be carry-over from other donors' samples. Sequencing used whole blood, obtained in connection with sensitization to the hapten diphenylcyclopropenone (DPC).

CDR3 sequence reads: CASSLGGGRGSSYEQYF. The CDR3 nucleotides are TGTGCCAGCAGTTTAGGAGGCGGGAGGGGGAGCTCCTACGAGCAGTACTTC. The chain uses TRBV28 and TRBJ2-7, with TRBD2 matching 9 bases. The V gene end was trimmed by 2 bases and the J gene end by 0 bases; junction bases not matched to a gene: 8. The CDR3 spans 17 residues. From germline, CDR1 is MDHEN and CDR2 SYDVKM. Using reference TRBV28 and TRBJ2-7 for the parts outside the CDR3, the full variable domain is DVKVTQSSRYLVKRTGEKVFLECVQDMDHENMFWYRQDPGLGLRLIYFSYDVKMKEKGDIPEGYSVSREKKERFSLILESASTNQTSMYLCASSLGGGRGSSYEQYFGPGTRLTVT.